Sequencing of this T cell receptor (beta chain) was carried out in a study of T cell repertoires in cytomegalovirus infection. This clonotype has more than one count but fewer than ten. Its specificity is not known. TCRdb reprocessed the reads with MiXCR, giving one entry per CDR3 protein. The sample carries hundreds of thousands of distinct CDR3 sequences, 25% to 35% recorded once. The sequences come from cultured PBMCs, collected from culture after CMV antigen stimulation. This receptor was identified in a human donor in good health (CMV status not recorded). Some clones in this sample may be carry-over from other donors' samples.

The CDR3 coding sequence is TGTGCCAGCAGCTTAACCCGGACAGAGCTCACAGATACGCAGTATTTT. It encodes CASSLTRTELTDTQYF. J is TRBJ2-3 and V is TRBV7-3; possible D gene TRBD1, 6 bases. CDR1 is SGHTA, CDR2 FQGTGA, per germline. V was shortened by 0 bases and J by 2 bases, with 12 bases between the two germline ends. The CDR3 has 16 residues.